The entry below describes one T cell receptor beta chain. The target antigen is unknown. The data are from a study of cytomegalovirus exposure and HLA in healthy donors. Study-wide context: Approximately 85 million unique TCRs from HLA-typed donors made up an early data release.

Regarding the study as a whole: Prior analysis indicated that the majority of TCR beta V segments exhibited productivity approximately 87% or approximately 30% of the time.

With 60 Vbeta and 13 Jbeta primers, the PCR was carried out. Clones were sequenced by immunoSEQ multiplex PCR, and TCRdb holds only the in-frame ones, with some missing. Found here are about 140,000 clones, roughly 77% of them singletons; the top ten hold about 3%. The CDR3 is 15 amino acids. Trimming left V 3 bases short and J 6 bases short, with 14 bases between. Germline V lookup: CDR1 KGHSH, CDR2 LQKENI. The sample was PBMCs. The sequence was obtained from a man aged 35 to 55 in good health and CMV-seronegative. The chain couples TRBV18 to TRBJ1-4; the D gene is possibly TRBD1 (5 bases). This chain's CDR3 is CASSPWQGGDEKLFF. The CDR3 nucleotides are TGTGCCAGCTCACCCTGGCAGGGTGGGGATGAAAAACTGTTTTTT.